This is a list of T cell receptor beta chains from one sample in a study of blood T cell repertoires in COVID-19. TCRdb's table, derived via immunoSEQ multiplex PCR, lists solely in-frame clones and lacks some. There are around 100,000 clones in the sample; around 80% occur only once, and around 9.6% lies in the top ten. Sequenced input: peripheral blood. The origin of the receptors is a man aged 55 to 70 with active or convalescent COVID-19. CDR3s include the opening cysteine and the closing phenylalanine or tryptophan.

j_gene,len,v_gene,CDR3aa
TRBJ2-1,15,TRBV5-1,CASREAGGGYNEQFF
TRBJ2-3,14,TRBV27,CASSRTGGGGTQYF
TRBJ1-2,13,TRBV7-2,CASSLEGGYGYTF
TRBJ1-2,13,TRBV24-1,CATSDTVNYGYTF
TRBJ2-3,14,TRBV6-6,CASNTGGRPDTQYF
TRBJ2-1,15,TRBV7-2,CASSLATGYGNEQFF
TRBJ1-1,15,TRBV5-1,CASSLVAGVGAEAFF
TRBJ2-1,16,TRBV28,CASSFGGDRGYNEQFF
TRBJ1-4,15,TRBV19,CASRLGTTTNEKLFF
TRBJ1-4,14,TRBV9,CASSVAGANEKLFF
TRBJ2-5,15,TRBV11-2,CASSLGGVIQETQYF
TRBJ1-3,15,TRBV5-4,CASSLIPFSGNTIYF
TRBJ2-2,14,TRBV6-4,CASRQIYSAGELFF
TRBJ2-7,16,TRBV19,CASSKSSGTSGNEQYF
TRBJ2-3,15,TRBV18,CASSPGLAGADTQYF
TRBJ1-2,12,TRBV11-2,CASSLSRDGYTF
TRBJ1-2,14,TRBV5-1,CASSFPGGADGYTF
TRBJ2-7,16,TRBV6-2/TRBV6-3,CASSYGGGNLPYEQYF
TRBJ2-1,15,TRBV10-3,CAISDSGGSYNEQFF
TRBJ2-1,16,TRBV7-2,CASSFWGRGSYNEQFF
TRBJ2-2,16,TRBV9,CASSLKISPGAGELFF
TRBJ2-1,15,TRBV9,CASSSTSGLADEQFF